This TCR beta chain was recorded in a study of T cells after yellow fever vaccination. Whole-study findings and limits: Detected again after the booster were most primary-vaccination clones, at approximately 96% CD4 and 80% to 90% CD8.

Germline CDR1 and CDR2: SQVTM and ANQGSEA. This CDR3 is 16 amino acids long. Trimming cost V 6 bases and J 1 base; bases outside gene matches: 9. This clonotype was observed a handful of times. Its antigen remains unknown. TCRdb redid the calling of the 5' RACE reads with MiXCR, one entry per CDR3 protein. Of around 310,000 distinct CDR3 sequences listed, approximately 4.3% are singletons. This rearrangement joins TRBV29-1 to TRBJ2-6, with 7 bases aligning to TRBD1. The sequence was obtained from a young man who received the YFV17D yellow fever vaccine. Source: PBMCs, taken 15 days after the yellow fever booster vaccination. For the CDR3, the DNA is TGCAGCGTACCCTGGGACAGAAAATCTGGGGCCAACGTCCTGACTTTC. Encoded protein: CSVPWDRKSGANVLTF.